This entry lists 21 T cell receptor beta chains sequenced from one sample in a study of T cells in Graves' hyperthyroidism and ophthalmopathy. RNA transcripts provided the source from which TCR beta CDR3 regions were amplified. TCR CDR3 regions were first amplified by RT-PCR with HTBI primers. TCRdb used MiXCR to reprocess the multiplex PCR reads, holding one entry per CDR3 protein. This table holds under 300,000 distinct CDR3 sequences, more than 10% found once. Material: blood. These TCRs come from a woman aged 25 to 39 with Graves' hyperthyroidism that later progressed to Graves' ophthalmopathy.

In its sample, this clonotype was seen many times. The chain combines TRBV27 with TRBJ2-7, with 9 bases fitting TRBD2. Germline-derived CDR1 and CDR2 are MNHEY and SMNVEV (reference sequence). There are 17 residues in the CDR3. V lost 4 bases and J lost 5; bases outside the gene matches: 15. The CDR3 DNA reads TGTGCCAGCAGTTCGATCCGAGTAGCGGGAGCCTCAAACGAGCAGTACTTC. The encoded protein is CASSSIRVAGASNEQYF.

This clonotype was seen repeatedly, ten times or more. The chain recombines TRBV7-6 with TRBJ2-1; maybe TRBD1 (5 bases). Germline V gene sequence: CDR1 SGHVS, CDR2 FNYEAQ. This CDR3 comprises 16 residues. V lost 4 bases and J lost 0, with 13 bases in between. The CDR3 loop is CASSSKNRSSYNEQFF. CDR3 sequence (DNA): TGTGCCAGCAGCTCGAAAAACAGGAGCTCCTACAATGAGCAGTTCTTC.

Ten or more counts support this clonotype. The chain recombines TRBV24-1 with TRBJ2-1; 9 positions agree with TRBD2. The CDR3 extends over 16 amino acids. J gave up 4 bases and V 0 bases, and 3 bases lay outside the gene matches. The germline V gene encodes CDR1 KGHDR and CDR2 SFDVKD. In nucleotides, the CDR3 is TGTGCCACCAGTGATTTGGTAGCGGGAGCTTACAATGAGCAGTTCTTC. Protein: CATSDLVAGAYNEQFF.

In this sample, this clonotype turned up a few times. Lacking the conserved final phenylalanine or tryptophan, this CDR3 likely reflects a read error. The chain is built from TRBV7-9 and TRBJ1-2, with 7 bases that match TRBD1. The CDR3 has 15 residues. Germline CDR1 reads SEHNR; CDR2 reads FQNEAQ (reference sequence). Trimming cost V 2 bases and J 3 bases; bases outside gene matches: 6. CDR3 bases: TGTGCCAGCAGCTTAACCCAGGGGGGCCACTATGGCTACACCCTC. Its protein is CASSLTQGGHYGYTL.

This clonotype was found many times. This chain joins TRBV2 and TRBJ1-4; D ambiguous. The germline V gene encodes CDR1 SNHLY and CDR2 FYNNEI. This CDR3 comprises 10 residues. V lost 8 bases to trimming and J lost 5 bases, with 3 bases between them. For the CDR3, the DNA is TGTGCCAGCTCAAATGAAAAACTGTTTTTT. Translation: CASSNEKLFF.

This clonotype was seen once. The chain carries TRBV2 and TRBJ2-3, with D uncertain. V lost 10 bases and J lost 3, with 8 bases in between. This CDR3 has 11 amino acids. Germline CDR1 and CDR2: SNHLY and FYNNEI. The CDR3 nucleotides read TGTGCCACCCTCATTACAGATACGCAGTATTTT. Translating gives CATLITDTQYF.

CDR3 in amino acids: CASGPTHTYEQYF. CDR3 bases: TGTGCCAGCGGACCGACGCATACCTACGAGCAGTACTTC. The genes are TRBV25-1 and TRBJ2-7; D ambiguous. The CDR3 has 13 amino acids. Trimming shortened V by 8 bases and J by 2 bases, and 13 bases separated the two germline ends. Germline V gene data show CDR1 as MGHDK and CDR2 as SYGVNS.

Notes on this clonotype: This sequence may be a read error, since a much larger clone differs from it by one base. The CDR3 is CDSSLPTILSTEAFF. The CDR3 DNA reads TGTGACAGCAGCTTGCCGACAATCTTGAGCACTGAAGCTTTCTTT. The chain carries TRBV5-6 and TRBJ1-1; D not resolved. CDR3 length: 15 amino acids. CDR1 is SGHDT and CDR2 is YYEEEE in the germline V gene.

This clonotype appeared many times. The chain employs TRBV20-1 and TRBJ2-7; 12 bases align to TRBD2. This CDR3 contains 14 residues. In germline, CDR1 is DFQATT, CDR2 SNEGSKA (reference sequence). J gave up 2 bases and V 6 bases, and 5 bases lay outside the gene matches. The CDR3 reads CSAGGLAGTYEQYF. DNA for the CDR3: TGCAGTGCGGGGGGACTAGCGGGTACCTACGAGCAGTACTTC.

V gene TRBV20-1 combines with J gene TRBJ1-1; possible D gene TRBD1, 6 bases. CDR1 and CDR2 from the germline V gene are DFQATT and SNEGSKA (reference sequence). Trimming left V 0 bases short and J 6 bases short, with 14 bases between. The length of the CDR3 is 14 residues. In DNA form, the CDR3 reads TGCAGTGCTAGAGAGGGGGGGCCGGGATCTGAAGCTTTCTTT. As protein: CSAREGGPGSEAFF.

There are a few counts of this clonotype. Here the CDR3 reads CASSYETSGMPYEQYF. The CDR3 DNA follows: TGTGCCAGCAGTTACGAAACTAGCGGGATGCCCTACGAGCAGTACTTC. The chain carries TRBV27 and TRBJ2-7; TRBD2 aligns across 10 bases. Germline trimming cut 4 bases from V and 2 bases from J; bases unmatched to any gene: 8. Germline values: CDR1 MNHEY, CDR2 SMNVEV (reference sequence). The CDR3 is made up of 16 amino acids.

The sample holds many counts of this clonotype. The chain joins TRBV7-9 to TRBJ2-5; 8 nucleotides line up with TRBD2. Germline CDR1 is SEHNR and CDR2 is FQNEAQ (reference sequence). The CDR3 sequence is 13 residues long. V gave up 8 bases and J gave up 2 bases; unmatched junction bases: 4. The CDR3 nucleotides are TGTGCCAGCGTAGCGGGGTTACAAGAGACCCAGTACTTC. Translated, it gives CASVAGLQETQYF.

This chain uses TRBV14 with TRBJ2-7; 7 nucleotides match TRBD2. The germline gives CDR1 SGHDN, CDR2 FVKESK. V shed 4 bases, J shed 6 bases, and the junction held 15 bases outside the gene matches. The CDR3 runs 16 residues. CDR3 residues: CASSRSRLAGVSEQYF. CDR3 nucleotide sequence: TGTGCCAGCAGCCGGTCTCGACTAGCAGGAGTCTCCGAGCAGTACTTC.

This clonotype was seen at least ten times. The chain is built from TRBV20-1 and TRBJ1-1; no definite D call. The V end lost 1 base, the J end lost 4 bases, and 16 bases lay between the germline ends. The CDR3 consists of 15 residues. Germline lookup yields CDR1 DFQATT and CDR2 SNEGSKA (reference sequence). In DNA, the CDR3 is TGCAGTGCTAGAGGGATTTCGTTAATGAGCACTGAAGCTTTCTTT. Translation: CSARGISLMSTEAFF.

This clonotype was picked up many times. The V call is TRBV19, the J call TRBJ1-5; D is unclear. The V end was cut by 8 bases, the J end by 3 bases, with 17 bases between. Germline CDR1 and CDR2: LNHDA and SQIVND (reference sequence). The CDR3 spans 15 residues. The CDR3 spells CASRFGGSTNQPQHF. In nucleotides, the CDR3 is TGTGCCAGTCGATTCGGAGGCAGCACCAATCAGCCCCAGCATTTT.

This clonotype was seen only a few times. V gene TRBV9 combines with J gene TRBJ2-2; tentative D call: TRBD2 (5 bases). From germline, CDR1 is SGDLS and CDR2 YYNGEE. V dropped 3 bases and J dropped 4 bases, with 13 bases sitting between them. The CDR3 has 15 amino acids. The CDR3 sequence is CASSARTDFTGELFF. CDR3 DNA sequence: TGTGCCAGCAGCGCCAGGACTGACTTCACCGGGGAGCTGTTTTTT. Complete variable domain (other parts from reference TRBV9 and TRBJ2-2): DSGVTQTPKHLITATGQRVTLRCSPRSGDLSVYWYQQSLDQGLQFLIQYYNGEERAKGNILERFSAQQFPDLHSELNLSSLELGDSALYFCASSARTDFTGELFFGEGSRLTVL.

This clonotype was seen ten or more times. J is TRBJ2-7 and V is TRBV3-1, with TRBD1 matching 7 bases. The CDR3 sequence is 17 residues long. CDR1 is LGHDT, CDR2 YNNKEL, per germline (reference sequence). With 4 bases clipped from V and 1 base from J, the junction kept 13 bases outside the gene matches. The CDR3 spells CASSPKIGQVRSYEQYF. CDR3 nucleotides: TGTGCCAGCAGCCCCAAGATAGGACAGGTCCGGTCCTACGAGCAGTACTTC.

This clonotype was seen repeatedly, ten times or more. The V and J genes are TRBV12-3 or TRBV12-4 and TRBJ2-5; a possible D gene is TRBD2 (6 bases). The CDR3 has 12 residues. Trimming took off 6 bases at V and 5 bases at J, with 10 bases between the two ends. As DNA, the CDR3 is TGTGCCAGCAGCGGGGGTTGGGAGACCCAGTACTTC. Amino acids: CASSGGWETQYF.

This clonotype was picked up many times. The chain carries TRBV7-9 and TRBJ2-1; 8 nucleotides agree with TRBD1. Germline-derived CDR1 and CDR2 are SEHNR and FQNEAQ (reference sequence). The CDR3 contains 14 residues. J lost 6 bases, V lost 5 bases, and 6 bases had no gene match. CDR3 coding DNA: TGTGCCAGCAGCGCAACCAGGGGGCCCAATGAGCAGTTCTTC. This encodes CASSATRGPNEQFF.

Worth noting for this clonotype: The junction does not match germline at one end; this may be a read error. The V gene is TRBV9, the J gene TRBJ2-7; D is tentatively TRBD1 or TRBD2 (5 bases each). Germline values: CDR1 SGDLS, CDR2 YYNGEE. The CDR3 has 16 residues. The CDR3 DNA follows: TGTGACAGCAGTGCATACCGGGACGCTTACTCCTACGAGCAGTACTTC. Its translation is CDSSAYRDAYSYEQYF.

This clonotype was observed many times. The chain links TRBV7-2 to TRBJ2-1; 7 nucleotides match TRBD1. The V gene end was trimmed by 4 bases and the J gene end by 6 bases; junction bases not matched to a gene: 12. The germline gives CDR1 SGHTA, CDR2 FQGNSA. CDR3 length: 16 amino acids. The CDR3, as DNA: TGTGCCAGCAGCTCGCCGACAGGGCTAGCTGGCAATGAGCAGTTCTTC. It encodes CASSSPTGLAGNEQFF.